This T cell receptor (beta chain) originates from a study of CD8+ T cells in alopecia areata listed by TCRdb under 2018. For the study in its entirety: Treated patients were enrolled in an open-label pilot trial of oral tofacitinib, 5 to 10 mg twice daily, for moderate-to-severe alopecia areata. Tofacitinib was administered for 6 to 18 months, and 6 months of follow-up off drug were then conducted to assess delayed response and recurrence. The SALT score, which quantifies the percentage of affected scalp surface area, was used to measure disease severity in treated patients. To study T cell clonal expansion in alopecia areata, the researchers applied high-throughput TCRbeta sequencing to both the C3H/HeJ mouse model and human patients. Scalp tissue and sorted CD4+ and CD8+ peripheral blood T cells from patchy and totalis/universalis alopecia areata patients and from healthy controls were covered by human TCRbeta sequencing. Biopsies were taken from tofacitinib-treated patients at baseline and at 4 and 24 weeks of treatment, and a later scalp biopsy was taken in several of the tofacitinib-treated patients. Clonality in the scalp was compared among normal scalp (n=4), patchy alopecia areata scalp (n=8), and alopecia totalis/universalis scalp (n=8). RNA was extracted with the PAXgene miRNA kit for fixed scalp, the miRNeasy kit for PBMCs, and the RNeasy kit for mouse skin. immunoSEQ multiplex PCR using 35 Vbeta forward primers and 13 Jbeta reverse primers was used to amplify TCRbeta CDR3 regions.

On the study overall, not on this receptor specifically: Scalp TCR repertoire analysis is complicated because resident alphabeta T cells in normal human skin are also sequenced, whereas mouse skin is dominated by gammadelta T cells. Compared with normal scalp, lesional scalp, particularly in alopecia totalis/universalis, had higher clonality and more expanded CD8+ clones, which suggests antigenic drive. Tofacitinib significantly decreased scalp clonality and the number of expanded CD8+ clones among the top 100 scalp clones. The treated cohort was small, with a single nonresponder, so links between baseline CD8+ expansion and response need larger studies. Many expanded lesional clones were found to persist in scalp and blood during tofacitinib treatment, and relapse after treatment cessation may be partly explained by this persistence. Shared TCR sequences between patients were less evident than in mice, which may be partly attributable to HLA diversity in the patient population.

A word on this clone: Its antigen is still unknown. No quality values exist for individual bases; no much larger clone is one base distant.

The sample's time point label, decoded: 24 weeks on oral tofacitinib. The treatment or condition label here, explained by the study, means: oral pan-JAK inhibitor, 5-10 mg twice daily. Lesional scalp punch biopsies and peripheral blood were collected from alopecia areata patients. PBMCs were separated by density centrifugation and stained for CD3, CD4 and CD8, after which CD4+ and CD8+ T cells were sorted on a FACSAria. The library was obtained by the immunoSEQ multiplex PCR assay. RNA was extracted from all samples and reverse transcribed into cDNA as template for TCR sequencing. SuperScript III was used for first-strand cDNA synthesis, primed with a 2:1 mix of oligo-dT and random hexamers. A synthetic immune receptor repertoire was used to assess amplification bias, and residual bias was removed computationally. Per the authors' processing: After raw reads were preprocessed to remove errors, the CDR3 was defined following IMGT conventions as running from the conserved cysteine to phenylalanine. Clonality was computed by normalizing Shannon entropy by log2 of the number of productive unique TCRs and subtracting the result from 1. Whether each scalp clone was CD4 or CD8 was inferred by checking scalp TCRbeta sequences against the CD4 and CD8 repertoires from sorted blood. Imported from immuneACCESS, the table was reduced by TCRdb to in-frame sequences with V and J called. These copies leave out some clones; in studies compared against another copy, an unresolved V gene accounts for under half, and the cause of the remainder is not known. Clone size and the V and J calls come from that table; the DNA yielded D and trimming. The sample table contains more than 150,000 clones; only one count was recorded for roughly 53% of them. Roughly 12% of the sample comes from the top ten.

The material sequenced was CD8+ T cells sorted from blood, taken at week 24, from a patient treated with tofacitinib. The sequence was obtained from a human donor with alopecia areata.

The CDR3 has the sequence CASRKQGAGNEQFF. The nucleotide sequence reads as follows: TGTGCCAGCAGGAAACAGGGGGCGGGCAATGAGCAGTTCTTC. Here the chain combines TRBV25-1 and TRBJ2-1, with 9 middle bases fitting TRBD1. From its cysteine to its phenylalanine, the CDR3 spans 14 amino acids. Just the 42-base CDR3 DNA is kept, in frame starting at base 1. After removal of 6 bases from V and 6 bases from J, the junction retains 6 bases not matched to a gene. From the germline V gene, CDR1 is MGHDK and CDR2 is SYGVNS.